This T cell receptor beta chain was profiled in a study of identical twins' blood T cells. Whole-study results and caveats: Shared environment remains a possible cause of twin similarity. Out-of-frame TCRbeta clonotypes reportedly had markedly more similar V usage in twins than unrelated donors.

TCRdb used MiXCR to reprocess the 5' RACE reads, holding one entry per CDR3 protein. The sample holds a few hundred thousand distinct CDR3 sequences, about 28% seen once. With respect to this clonotype: Antigen unknown.

Donors were six healthy women in three monozygous twin pairs. CDR3 length: 16 residues. Germline values: CDR1 SGHNT, CDR2 YYREEE (reference sequence). Between the trimmed V and J ends, which lost 4 bases and 2 bases, there was a span of 18 bases. This receptor was obtained from a woman between 18 and 55 years old in good health. The source material was PBMCs. The chain recombines TRBV5-4 with TRBJ1-2; D unresolved. This CDR3 is CASSPLEGPTNYGYTF. The CDR3 coding sequence is TGTGCCAGCAGCCCCCTCGAGGGCCCCACGAACTATGGCTACACCTTC.